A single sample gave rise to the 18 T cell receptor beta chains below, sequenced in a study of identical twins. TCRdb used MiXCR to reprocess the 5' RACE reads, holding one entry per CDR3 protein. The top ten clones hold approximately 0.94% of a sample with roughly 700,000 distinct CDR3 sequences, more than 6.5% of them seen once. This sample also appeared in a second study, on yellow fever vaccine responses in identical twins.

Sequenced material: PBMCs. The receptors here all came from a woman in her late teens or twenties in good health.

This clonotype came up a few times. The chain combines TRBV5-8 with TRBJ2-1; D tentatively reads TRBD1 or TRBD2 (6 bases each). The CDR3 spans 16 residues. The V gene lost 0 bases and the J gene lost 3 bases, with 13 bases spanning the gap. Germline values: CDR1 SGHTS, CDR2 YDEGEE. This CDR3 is CASSLDRGLNYNEQFF. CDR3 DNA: TGTGCCAGCAGCTTGGATCGGGGGCTGAACTACAATGAGCAGTTCTTC.

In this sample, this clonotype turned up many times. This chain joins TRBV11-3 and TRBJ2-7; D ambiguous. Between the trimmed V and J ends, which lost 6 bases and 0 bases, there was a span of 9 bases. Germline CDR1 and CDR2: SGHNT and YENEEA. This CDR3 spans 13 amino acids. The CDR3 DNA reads TGTGCCAGCAGTCCCGTGGGCTCCTACGAGCAGTACTTC. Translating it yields CASSPVGSYEQYF.

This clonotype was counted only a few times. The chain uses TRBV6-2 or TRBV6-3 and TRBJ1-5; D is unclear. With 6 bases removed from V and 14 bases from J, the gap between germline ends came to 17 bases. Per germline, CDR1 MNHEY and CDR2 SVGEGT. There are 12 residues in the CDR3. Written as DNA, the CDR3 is TGTGCCAGCAGAGAAGTTCCTTTTCAGGAGCATTTT. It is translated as CASREVPFQEHF.

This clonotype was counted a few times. This chain's CDR3 is CASRTGLAGVLTDTQYF. For the CDR3, the DNA is TGTGCCAGCAGAACCGGACTAGCGGGAGTCCTCACAGATACGCAGTATTTT. The V and J genes are TRBV6-1 and TRBJ2-3; 13 bases are a match to TRBD2. CDR3 length: 17 amino acids. CDR1 and CDR2 (germline): MNHNS, SASEGT. The V and J ends lost 6 bases and 2 bases, in that order; junction bases with no gene match: 8.

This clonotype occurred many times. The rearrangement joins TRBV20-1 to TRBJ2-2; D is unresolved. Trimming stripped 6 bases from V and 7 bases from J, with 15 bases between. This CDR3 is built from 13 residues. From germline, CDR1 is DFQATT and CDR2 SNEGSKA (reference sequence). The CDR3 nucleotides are TGCAGTGCGCCCTCGTGGGCAGGCGGGGAGCTGTTTTTT. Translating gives CSAPSWAGGELFF.

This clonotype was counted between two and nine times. CDR3 sequence reads: CASSWVDTGELFF. In nucleotides, the CDR3 is TGTGCCAGCAGCTGGGTGGACACCGGGGAGCTGTTTTTT. The gene calls are TRBV7-9 and TRBJ2-2; D is unclear. The V end lost 4 bases, the J end lost 3 bases, and 6 bases lay between the germline ends. The CDR3 consists of 13 residues. The germline gives CDR1 SEHNR, CDR2 FQNEAQ (reference sequence).

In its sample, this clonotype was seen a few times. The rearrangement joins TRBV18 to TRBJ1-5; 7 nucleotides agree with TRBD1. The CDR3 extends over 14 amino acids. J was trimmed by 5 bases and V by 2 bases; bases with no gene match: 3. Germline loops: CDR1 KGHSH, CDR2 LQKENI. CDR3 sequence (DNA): TGTGCCAGCTCACCATCAGGGGGGTATCAGCCCCAGCATTTT. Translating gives CASSPSGGYQPQHF.

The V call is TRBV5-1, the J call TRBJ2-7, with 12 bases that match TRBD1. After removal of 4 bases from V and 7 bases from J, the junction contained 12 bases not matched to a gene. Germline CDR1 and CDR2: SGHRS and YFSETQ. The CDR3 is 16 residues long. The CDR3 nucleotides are TGCGCCAGCAGCGGAGGTTTGGGACAGGGGGCTCGGGAGCAGTACTTC. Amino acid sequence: CASSGGLGQGAREQYF.

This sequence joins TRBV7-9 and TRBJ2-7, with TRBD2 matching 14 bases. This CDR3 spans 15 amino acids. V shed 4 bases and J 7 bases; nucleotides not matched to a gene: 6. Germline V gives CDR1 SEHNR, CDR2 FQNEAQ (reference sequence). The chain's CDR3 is CASSSGLAGVWEQYF. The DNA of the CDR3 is TGTGCCAGCAGCTCGGGACTAGCGGGAGTCTGGGAGCAGTACTTC.

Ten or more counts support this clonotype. This CDR3 is CSARGSNTGELFF. In nucleotides, the CDR3 is TGCAGTGCTAGGGGGTCGAACACCGGGGAGCTGTTTTTT. This rearrangement joins TRBV20-1 to TRBJ2-2, with unresolved D. The CDR3 totals 13 residues. V was clipped by 3 bases and J by 0 bases, with 5 bases between them. Germline CDR1 DFQATT, CDR2 SNEGSKA (reference sequence).

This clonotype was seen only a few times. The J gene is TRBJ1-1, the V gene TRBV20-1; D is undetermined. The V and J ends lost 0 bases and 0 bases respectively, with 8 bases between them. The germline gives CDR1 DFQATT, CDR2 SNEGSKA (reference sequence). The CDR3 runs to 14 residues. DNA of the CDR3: TGCAGTGCTAGAGATAGAGGGATGAACACTGAAGCTTTCTTT. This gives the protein CSARDRGMNTEAFF.

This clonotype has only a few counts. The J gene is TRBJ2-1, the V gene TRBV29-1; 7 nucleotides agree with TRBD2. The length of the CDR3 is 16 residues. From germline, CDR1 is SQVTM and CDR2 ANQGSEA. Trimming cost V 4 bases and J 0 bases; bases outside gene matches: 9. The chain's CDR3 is CSVVGRRTASYNEQFF. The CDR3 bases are TGCAGCGTTGTCGGGAGGAGGACCGCCTCCTACAATGAGCAGTTCTTC.

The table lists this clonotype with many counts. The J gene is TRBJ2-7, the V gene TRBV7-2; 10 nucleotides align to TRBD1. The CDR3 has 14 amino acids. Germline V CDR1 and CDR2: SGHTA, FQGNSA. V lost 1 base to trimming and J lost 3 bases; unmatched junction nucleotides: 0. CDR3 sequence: CASSLGDRGYEQYF. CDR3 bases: TGTGCCAGCAGCTTAGGGGACAGGGGCTACGAGCAGTACTTC.

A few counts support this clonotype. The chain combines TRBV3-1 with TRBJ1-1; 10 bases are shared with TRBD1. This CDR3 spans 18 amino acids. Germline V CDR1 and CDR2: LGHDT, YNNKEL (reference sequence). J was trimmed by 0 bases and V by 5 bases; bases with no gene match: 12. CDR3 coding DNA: TGTGCCAGCAGCGCGAATCTAGGACAGGGGGGTTTGAACACTGAAGCTTTCTTT. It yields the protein CASSANLGQGGLNTEAFF.

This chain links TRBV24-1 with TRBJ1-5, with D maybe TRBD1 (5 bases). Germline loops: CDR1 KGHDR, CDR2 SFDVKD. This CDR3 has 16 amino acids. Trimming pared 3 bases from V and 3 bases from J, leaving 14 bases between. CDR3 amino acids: CATSDQGRGDNQPQHF. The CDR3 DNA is TGTGCCACCAGTGATCAAGGCCGGGGGGACAATCAGCCCCAGCATTTT.

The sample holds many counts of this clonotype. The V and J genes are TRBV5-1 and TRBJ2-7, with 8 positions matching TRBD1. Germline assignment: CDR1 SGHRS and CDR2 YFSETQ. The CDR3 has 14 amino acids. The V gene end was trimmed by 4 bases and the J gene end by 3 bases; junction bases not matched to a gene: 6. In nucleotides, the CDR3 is TGCGCCAGCAGCGTCGGACAGGGCGGCTACGAGCAGTACTTC. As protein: CASSVGQGGYEQYF.

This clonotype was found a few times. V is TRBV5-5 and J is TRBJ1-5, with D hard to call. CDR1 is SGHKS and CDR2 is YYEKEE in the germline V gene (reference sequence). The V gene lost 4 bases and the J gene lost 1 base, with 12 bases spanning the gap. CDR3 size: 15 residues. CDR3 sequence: CASSRTPGSNQPQHF. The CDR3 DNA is TGTGCCAGCAGCCGTACACCAGGAAGCAATCAGCCCCAGCATTTT.

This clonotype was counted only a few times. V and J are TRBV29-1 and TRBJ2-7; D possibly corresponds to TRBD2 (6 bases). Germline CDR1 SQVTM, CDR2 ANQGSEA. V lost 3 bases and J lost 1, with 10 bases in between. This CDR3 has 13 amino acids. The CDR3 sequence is CSVESAGSYEQYF. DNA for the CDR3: TGCAGCGTTGAGAGCGCGGGGTCCTACGAGCAGTACTTC.